Listed here is a single T cell receptor (beta chain). This sample stems from a study of blood T cell repertoires in COVID-19. Unmatched junction bases numbered 11, after V lost 0 bases and J lost 12 bases. CDR3 size: 15 residues. The germline CDR1 and CDR2 sequences are SGHTA and FQGNSA. In the original workflow: Estimated nucleated cell counts came from reference gene primer amplification. TCRdb keeps only in-frame clones here, not all; method: immunoSEQ multiplex PCR. The V and J calls and clone size come from that table; D and trimming were worked out from the DNA. The sample has hundreds of thousands of clones; about four fifths are singletons. Participants spanned ages about 18 to 90 years and resided in about 25 US areas. Clinical histories supplied by participants themselves formed the basis of cohort assignment.

Sequencing was done on a sample of PBMCs or T cells enriched from blood (not recorded which). The chain employs TRBV7-2 and TRBJ1-1, with 9 positions matching TRBD1. This clonotype was sampled from a woman aged 40 to 50 who had been exposed to COVID-19. CDR3 protein: CASSLATGGDTETFF. CDR3 nucleotide sequence: TGTGCCAGCAGCTTAGCCACAGGGGGCGATACCGAAACTTTCTTT.